The rows below give T cell receptor beta chains drawn from one sample of a study of blood T cell repertoires in COVID-19. Clones were sequenced by immunoSEQ multiplex PCR, and TCRdb holds only the in-frame ones, with some missing. The data show 55,000 to 70,000 clones, with about 91% seen just once and approximately 7% held by the top ten. What was sequenced was peripheral blood. All receptors derive from a man aged 40-55 years with COVID-19, enrolled during active disease. The CDR3 runs from the conserved cysteine through the conserved F or W.

CDR3 | length | V
CASSVDEGRGNTEAFF | 16 | TRBV9
CASSSTGGTEAFF | 13 | TRBV18
CASSYSRSALTYEQYF | 16 | TRBV6-5
CASSLSGGGELFF | 13 | TRBV19
CASSQDPGQRTGYEQYF | 17 | TRBV4-1
CASSSPRDTNTGELFF | 16 | TRBV6-5
CASSIKAGAETQYF | 14 | TRBV19
CASSQDEDLSGGAAGELFF | 19 | TRBV4-2
CASRPTGGFGQYF | 13 | TRBV27
CATLPRTGLVEQFF | 14 | TRBV19
CASSSPGTGFNEAFF | 15 | TRBV27
CASSLGLAKSRVITDTQYF | 19 | TRBV5-1
CASRRDRTQPQHF | 13 | TRBV12-3/TRBV12-4
CASSLGQGGYGYTF | 14 | TRBV5-1
CASSSIPTGTTEAFF | 15 | TRBV27
CASSLDQGSDYGYTF | 15 | TRBV11-2
CASSYGTGGGNYGYTF | 16 | TRBV6-5
CASSRGQAAGSNQPQHF | 17 | TRBV7-9
CASSAPSGGASYEQYF | 16 | TRBV4-2
CASSPQSSLAATGELFF | 17 | TRBV18
CASSNGQFYGYTF | 13 | TRBV6-5
CASRNSQGAVEKLFF | 15 | TRBV7-9
CASSYTTGGFYNEQFF | 16 | TRBV6-5
CASSYSWENYGYTF | 14 | TRBV6-5
CAISEHPAGTGELFF | 15 | TRBV10-3
CAWGHSSYEQYF | 12 | TRBV30
CASSMGLAGGSEQFF | 15 | TRBV5-8
CASSPPGVETQYF | 13 | TRBV18
CASRLGGGHTEAFF | 14 | TRBV28
CASSLAYGGAKHQPQHF | 17 | TRBV7-9
CASSMRTGMNTEAFF | 15 | TRBV19
CASSVGGRGRNTIYF | 15 | TRBV9
CASSLVPSETQYF | 13 | TRBV5-1
CASSLFTGTDTQYF | 14 | TRBV7-6
CASSLGDGGDEKLFF | 15 | TRBV5-5
CASNDRDRAYEQYF | 14 | TRBV30